One sample yielded the 20 T cell receptor beta chains listed below, sequenced in a study of T-cell memory formation after mild COVID-19. TCRdb recomputed calls from the 5' RACE reads with MiXCR, one row per CDR3 protein. The table lists roughly 400,000 distinct CDR3 sequences, roughly 26% of them singletons. The sample was PBMCs or a T cell subset sorted from them (not recorded which). Receptor source: an adult woman who had mild COVID-19 (a few samples of this study predate the infection). Cell type and time point are not known.

This clonotype has just a few counts. DNA for the CDR3: TGTGCCACCAGTGACGTCGGTAGCCCCAATGAGCAGTTCTTC. Protein sequence: CATSDVGSPNEQFF. The chain couples TRBV24-1 to TRBJ2-1; D unresolved. This CDR3 spans 14 amino acids. Germline CDR1 reads KGHDR; CDR2 reads SFDVKD. Trimming removed 4 bases from V and 6 bases from J, with 12 bases in between.

This clonotype was seen repeatedly, ten times or more. The chain carries TRBV7-7 and TRBJ2-7; D not resolved. Trimming shortened V by 5 bases and J by 5 bases, and 16 bases separated the two germline ends. This CDR3 spans 14 amino acids. From germline, CDR1 is SSHAT and CDR2 FNYEAQ (reference sequence). CDR3 sequence: CASSIDWPSNEQYF. CDR3 sequence (DNA): TGTGCCAGCAGCATTGACTGGCCCTCGAACGAGCAGTACTTC.

This clonotype was counted ten times or more. The V and J genes are TRBV5-1 and TRBJ2-7, with TRBD2 identical over 13 bases. V lost 2 bases and J lost 9; bases outside the gene matches: 11. The CDR3 runs to 16 residues. Germline-derived CDR1 and CDR2 are SGHRS and YFSETQ. CDR3 sequence (DNA): TGCGCCAGCAGCTTATCAAGGACTAGCGGGAGAGAAGGGCAGTACTTC. Translated, it gives CASSLSRTSGREGQYF.

This clonotype was observed a handful of times. This sequence joins TRBV4-2 and TRBJ1-2, with D perhaps TRBD1 (6 bases). Trimming took off 3 bases at V and 7 bases at J, with 18 bases between the two ends. CDR1 and CDR2 from the germline V gene are LGHNA and YNFKEQ. CDR3 length equals 15 residues. CDR3 sequence (DNA): TGTGCCAGCAGCCAGATAGACAGGATCGAGGGTGGCTACACCTTC. It specifies CASSQIDRIEGGYTF.

The rearrangement links TRBV20-1 to TRBJ1-6, with D hard to call. The CDR3 length is 19 residues. CDR1 and CDR2 from the germline V gene are DFQATT and SNEGSKA (reference sequence). V lost 3 bases to trimming and J lost 7 bases, with 28 bases between them. The CDR3 nucleotides are TGCAGTGCTAGTACCCCGGGGTCAAGCAATTACAATAGGAATTCACCCCTCCACTTT. It is translated as CSASTPGSSNYNRNSPLHF.

This chain links TRBV19 with TRBJ2-3; 9 nucleotides align to TRBD1. This CDR3 has 17 residues. Trimming took 1 base from V and 0 from J; bases not matched to a gene: 5. Germline loops: CDR1 LNHDA, CDR2 SQIVND (reference sequence). The CDR3 protein is CASSIASGTGSTDTQYF. The DNA of the CDR3 is TGTGCCAGTAGTATAGCATCGGGGACAGGGAGCACAGATACGCAGTATTTT.

In the case of this clonotype: A single base separates this from a much larger clone, so it may be a read error. This CDR3 fails to terminate in the conserved phenylalanine or tryptophan, so it likely reflects a read error. The rearrangement joins TRBV5-1 to TRBJ2-6; D gene uncertain. Trimming left V 2 bases short and J 4 bases short, with 4 bases between. Germline CDR1 SGHRS, CDR2 YFSETQ. The CDR3 has 13 residues. For the CDR3, the DNA is TGCGCCAGCAGCTTCGGCGGGGCCAACGTCCTGACTTTA. Translated: CASSFGGANVLTL.

This clonotype was counted between two and nine times. In DNA, the CDR3 is TGTGCCAGCAGCCTAGGGGCGACAGGGAATCTTCGTGGGGCCCAAGAGACCCAGTACTTC. Its protein product is CASSLGATGNLRGAQETQYF. The genes are TRBV9 and TRBJ2-5; 7 nucleotides line up with TRBD1. Germline values: CDR1 SGDLS, CDR2 YYNGEE. Unmatched junction bases numbered 22, after V lost 4 bases and J lost 1 base. CDR3 size: 20 residues.

This CDR3 is CASSNQLAGAETQYF. The CDR3 nucleotides are TGTGCCAGCAGCAACCAATTAGCGGGAGCCGAGACCCAGTACTTC. The chain recombines TRBV5-4 with TRBJ2-5; 9 positions agree with TRBD2. Germline CDR1 and CDR2: SGHNT and YYREEE (reference sequence). CDR3 length: 15 residues. Trimming cost V 4 bases and J 5 bases; bases outside gene matches: 9. The whole variable domain, filled in from reference TRBV5-4 and TRBJ2-5, reads ETGVTQSPTHLIKTRGQQVTLRCSSQSGHNTVSWYQQALGQGPQFIFQYYREEENGRGNFPPRFSGLQFPNYSSELNVNALELDDSALYLCASSNQLAGAETQYFGPGTRLLVL.

The genes are TRBV7-6 and TRBJ2-1; TRBD2 aligns across 7 bases. Trimming removed 4 bases from V and 8 bases from J; junction bases left unmatched: 5. The CDR3 totals 13 residues. The germline gives CDR1 SGHVS, CDR2 FNYEAQ. CDR3 in DNA: TGTGCCAGCAGCTGGGGGGGGTACGATGAGCAGTTCTTC. Translation gives CASSWGGYDEQFF.

As DNA, the CDR3 is TGCAGTGCTAAAGGACAGGGACCAAATCAGCCCCAGCATTTT. As protein: CSAKGQGPNQPQHF. This chain joins TRBV20-1 and TRBJ1-5, with 8 bases fitting TRBD1. CDR3 length equals 14 residues. Germline V lookup: CDR1 DFQATT, CDR2 SNEGSKA (reference sequence). V gave up 4 bases and J gave up 4 bases; unmatched junction bases: 6.

This clonotype was detected a few times. The chain couples TRBV2 to TRBJ1-5; D might be TRBD1 (5 bases). With 5 bases removed from V and 2 bases from J, the gap between germline ends came to 16 bases. The CDR3 has 16 residues. Per germline, CDR1 SNHLY and CDR2 FYNNEI. CDR3 sequence: CASSKNQGIGNQPQHF. CDR3 bases: TGTGCCAGCAGTAAAAACCAGGGAATAGGCAATCAGCCCCAGCATTTT.

This clonotype has just a few counts. The chain recombines TRBV6-5 with TRBJ2-1, with 9 positions matching TRBD2. Unmatched junction bases numbered 4, after V lost 7 bases and J lost 0 bases. Germline-derived CDR1 and CDR2 are MNHEY and SVGAGI. The CDR3 has 15 amino acids. The CDR3 DNA sequence: TGTGCCAGCACCCATAGCGGGAGCTCCTACAATGAGCAGTTCTTC. Encoded protein: CASTHSGSSYNEQFF.

This clonotype was detected ten times or more. The gene calls are TRBV27 and TRBJ2-2, with a tentative D call TRBD1 (6 bases). The germline gives CDR1 MNHEY, CDR2 SMNVEV (reference sequence). V was clipped by 5 bases and J by 6 bases, with 10 bases between them. This CDR3 has 13 residues. This CDR3 reads CASSGGEAGELFF. CDR3 nucleotide sequence: TGTGCCAGCAGTGGGGGCGAGGCCGGGGAGCTGTTTTTT.

DNA for the CDR3: TGTGCCAGCAGTCTAATAGCGGGGGTCTACGAGCAGTACTTC. Protein: CASSLIAGVYEQYF. The V and J genes are TRBV14 and TRBJ2-7, with 9 bases aligning to TRBD2. The trim removed 6 bases at V and 3 bases at J, leaving 6 bases unmatched. Germline V gene data show CDR1 as SGHDN and CDR2 as FVKESK. The CDR3 totals 14 residues.

This clonotype was seen repeatedly, ten times or more. This sequence joins TRBV9 and TRBJ2-2; no clear D. Between the trimmed V and J ends, which lost 3 bases and 3 bases, there was a span of 6 bases. Germline V gives CDR1 SGDLS, CDR2 YYNGEE. The length of the CDR3 is 13 residues. CDR3 sequence: CASSEGYTGELFF. CDR3 coding DNA: TGTGCCAGCAGCGAAGGGTACACCGGGGAGCTGTTTTTT.

The rearrangement joins TRBV6-2 or TRBV6-3 to TRBJ2-1, with 11 bases identical to TRBD2. Unmatched junction bases numbered 8, after V lost 0 bases and J lost 7 bases. The length of the CDR3 is 17 residues. The V gene's germline CDR1 is MNHEY and CDR2 SVGEGT. CDR3: CASSYSSFSGRGNEQFF. The DNA of the CDR3 is TGTGCCAGCAGTTACTCATCTTTTAGCGGGAGGGGGAATGAGCAGTTCTTC.

This clonotype was recorded a few times. The J gene is TRBJ1-1, the V gene TRBV6-5; D is possibly TRBD1 (6 bases). From germline, CDR1 is MNHEY and CDR2 SVGAGI. With 10 bases removed from V and 5 bases from J, the gap between germline ends came to 8 bases. This CDR3 has 10 residues. The CDR3 loop reads CATRGTEAFF. Written as DNA, the CDR3 is TGTGCCACCAGGGGAACTGAAGCTTTCTTT.

This clonotype was seen a few times. V gene TRBV7-9 combines with J gene TRBJ1-5; 7 bases are a match to TRBD1. This CDR3 has 15 amino acids. V was pared by 4 bases and J by 1 base, with 4 bases of the junction left unmatched. From germline, CDR1 is SEHNR and CDR2 FQNEAQ (reference sequence). For the CDR3, the DNA is TGTGCCAGCAGCTCCGACAGGGTCAGCAATCAGCCCCAGCATTTT. Amino acid sequence: CASSSDRVSNQPQHF.

The CDR3 is CASSQTPYGYTF. The CDR3 DNA reads as TGTGCCAGCAGCCAGACACCATATGGCTACACCTTC. V is TRBV12-3 or TRBV12-4 and J is TRBJ1-2; D unclear. V was cut by 6 bases and J by 5 bases, with 10 bases left in between. The CDR3 has 12 amino acids.